These 9 T cell receptor beta chains were sequenced from one sample in a study of T cells in Graves' hyperthyroidism and ophthalmopathy. Amplified TCR beta CDR3 regions came from RNA transcripts. In the first-round RT-PCR of the TCR CDR3, the HTBI primer set was used. Using its own MiXCR run on the multiplex PCR reads, TCRdb lists one record per CDR3 protein. The sample includes hundreds of thousands of distinct CDR3 sequences, over 35% of them seen just once. The specimen was blood. These TCRs come from a man younger than 35 with Graves' hyperthyroidism.

This clonotype was seen a single time. The rearrangement joins TRBV10-3 to TRBJ1-2; D remains unclear. Germline assignment: CDR1 ENHRY and CDR2 SYGVKD. The CDR3 is made up of 11 amino acids. Between the trimmed V and J ends, which lost 4 bases and 12 bases, there was a span of 12 bases. CDR3 nucleotides: TGTGCCATCAGTGCAGGAGGGAGCGACACCTTC. Protein product: CAISAGGSDTF.

This clonotype was counted a few times. A much larger clone differs from this one at a single base, so this may be a read error. The rearrangement links TRBV5-4 to TRBJ2-7; TRBD2 aligns across 8 bases. CDR3 size: 14 residues. V dropped 3 bases and J dropped 3; count of bases not matched to a gene: 5. The V gene's germline CDR1 is SGHNT and CDR2 YYREEE (reference sequence). The CDR3 DNA sequence: TGTGCCAGCAGCTCCGGGACTAGTGTCTACGAGCAGTACTTC. Its protein product is CASSSGTSVYEQYF. The variable domain in full, with the rest retrieved from reference TRBV5-4 and TRBJ2-7, is ETGVTQSPTHLIKTRGQQVTLRCSSQSGHNTVSWYQQALGQGPQFIFQYYREEENGRGNFPPRFSGLQFPNYSSELNVNALELDDSALYLCASSSGTSVYEQYFGPGTRLTVT.

This chain links TRBV5-1 with TRBJ2-7; D possibly corresponds to TRBD1 (7 bases). The CDR3 runs 15 residues. V lost 4 bases to trimming and J lost 7 bases, with 21 bases between them. The V gene's germline CDR1 is SGHRS and CDR2 YFSETQ. Here the CDR3 reads CASSLAGQSLGEQYF. Written as DNA, the CDR3 is TGCGCCAGCAGCCTCGCGGGACAGAGCTTGGGGGAGCAGTACTTC.

This rearrangement joins TRBV7-2 to TRBJ2-7, with TRBD1 identical over 12 bases. This CDR3 spans 15 amino acids. Trimming at V came to 3 bases and at J to 5 bases, leaving 5 bases not matched to a gene. Germline CDR1 and CDR2: SGHTA and FQGNSA. CDR3 sequence: CASSLGQGAFNEQYF. The CDR3 DNA sequence: TGTGCCAGCAGCTTGGGACAGGGGGCGTTTAACGAGCAGTACTTC.

The gene calls are TRBV20-1 and TRBJ2-7, with TRBD2 identical over 14 bases. CDR1 is DFQATT, CDR2 SNEGSKA, per germline (reference sequence). J lost 6 bases, V lost 5 bases, and 6 bases had no gene match. CDR3 length: 14 amino acids. The CDR3 bases are TGCAGTGCTCGCCCCGGGACTAGCGGGGGCGAGCAGTACTTC. Translated, it gives CSARPGTSGGEQYF.

Comments on this clonotype: This sequence may be a read error, since a much larger clone differs from it by one base. The CDR3 loop reads CASSLFPAGEASF. The CDR3, as DNA: TGTGCCAGCAGCTTATTCCCGGCTGGGGAGGCTTCCTTT. V gene TRBV7-8 combines with J gene TRBJ1-1; D remains ambiguous. The CDR3 contains 13 residues. The germline CDR1 and CDR2 sequences are SGHVS and FQNEAQ. Full variable domain (remainder filled in from reference TRBV7-8 and TRBJ1-1): GAGVSQSPRYKVAKRGQDVALRCDPISGHVSLFWYQQALGQGPEFLTYFQNEAQLDKSGLPSDRFFAERPEGSVSTLKIQRTQQEDSAVYLCASSLFPAGEASFGQGTRLTVV.

In this sample, this clonotype turned up many times. The chain couples TRBV7-2 to TRBJ2-5; 8 bases map to TRBD2. The CDR3 spans 16 residues. The germline gives CDR1 SGHTA, CDR2 FQGNSA. After removal of 6 bases from V and 0 bases from J, the junction contained 9 bases not matched to a gene. The CDR3 sequence is CASSILAGRYQETQYF. CDR3 sequence (DNA): TGTGCCAGCAGTATATTAGCGGGGAGGTACCAAGAGACCCAGTACTTC.

The chain couples TRBV20-1 to TRBJ2-5; no reliable D call. V was cut by 7 bases and J by 7 bases, with 10 bases left in between. The CDR3 extends over 10 amino acids. Germline V gives CDR1 DFQATT, CDR2 SNEGSKA (reference sequence). The CDR3 sequence is CSGASGTQYF. The DNA of the CDR3 is TGCAGTGGGGCCTCCGGGACCCAGTACTTC.

This clonotype has a count of ten or more. The chain employs TRBV7-8 and TRBJ1-1; TRBD1 is a possible D gene (5 bases). V gave up 5 bases and J gave up 1 base, with 14 bases separating them. There are 15 residues in the CDR3. The V gene's germline CDR1 is SGHVS and CDR2 FQNEAQ. The CDR3 DNA follows: TGTGCCAGCAGCCAAATAGGACACGCGAACACTGAAGCTTTCTTT. As protein: CASSQIGHANTEAFF.